This T cell receptor (beta chain) derives from a study of blood T cell repertoires in COVID-19. Only in-frame clones appear in the TCRdb table, and some are missing; sequencing was by immunoSEQ multiplex PCR. The sample contains about 200,000 clones, around 84% of which appear only once. Deletions cut 0 bases from V and 3 bases from J, with 14 bases between. Per germline, CDR1 KGHSH and CDR2 LQKENI. This CDR3 region has 16 residues. The source of this sequence is a man aged 55 to 69 with acute or convalescent COVID-19. The rearrangement joins TRBV18 to TRBJ1-2, with D possibly matching TRBD1 (5 bases). Sample: peripheral blood. The CDR3 sequence is CASSPPVQSRDYGYTF. The CDR3 DNA reads as TGTGCCAGCTCACCACCGGTTCAAAGCAGGGACTATGGCTACACCTTC.